A selection of T cell receptor beta chains follows, all from one sample in a study of blood T cell repertoires in COVID-19. The repertoire was sequenced with immunoSEQ multiplex PCR; TCRdb's copy has only in-frame clones and lacks some. Here the sample spans fewer than 500,000 clones, about 90% being singletons. Sequenced: PBMCs or T cells enriched from blood (not recorded which). These receptors originate from a woman aged 18-29 years who had recovered from COVID-19. Both conserved end residues are part of each CDR3. A D gene is named only where the DNA matches it firmly. Clone sizes are given selectively: once, few, many, or a class where the clone is expanded.

>-|TRBD1|TRBV28|TRBJ1-6
TGTGCCAGCAGCCCAACACAGGGGGGGAGGCAATCACCCCTCCACTTT
CASSPTQGGRQSPLHF
>-|TRBD2|TRBV28|TRBJ2-5
TGTGCCAGCAGTATCAAGGGACTAGCAGGGGGGAGGGCCCAGTACTTC
CASSIKGLAGGRAQYF
>-|TRBD2|TRBV3-1/TRBV3-2|TRBJ2-5
TGCGGTACTAGCGGGGTCCAAGAGACCCAGTACTTC
CGTSGVQETQYF
>few|-|TRBV2|TRBJ1-2
TGTGCCAGCAGTGCCCAGGGTTCATACGGCTACACCTTC
CASSAQGSYGYTF
>-|-|TRBV25-1|TRBJ2-3
TGTGCCAGCAGTGAGTTTGGGGGGGGCAACACAGATACGCAGTATTTT
CASSEFGGGNTDTQYF
>once|-|TRBV20-1|TRBJ2-1
TGCAGTGCTAGTGGGGCGGGGGCCATTTACAATGAGCAGTTCTTC
CSASGAGAIYNEQFF
>-|TRBD1|TRBV6-5|TRBJ1-4
TGTGCCAGCAGTAGAACAGGGGAGTCAAATGAAAAACTGTTTTTT
CASSRTGESNEKLFF
>-|TRBD1|TRBV10-3|TRBJ1-2
TGTGCCATCAGTGAGGAATCGGACAGGGGTGGGGCCAACTATGGCTACACCTTC
CAISEESDRGGANYGYTF
>-|-|TRBV5-1|TRBJ1-1
TGCGCCAGCAGCTCCGGGTGGAATACTGAAGCTTTCTTT
CASSSGWNTEAFF
>-|-|TRBV28|TRBJ1-1
TGTGCCAGCAGATACTCAGGGAGGAGTCCTGAAGCTTTCTTT
CASRYSGRSPEAFF
>-|TRBD1|TRBV12-5|TRBJ2-7
TGTGCTAGTGGTACCCGGACAGGGAGAGACGAGCAGTACTTC
CASGTRTGRDEQYF
>-|TRBD1|TRBV4-1|TRBJ1-1
TGCGCCAGCAACCCAGGGGGATTTCGGATGAACACTGAAGCTTTCTTT
CASNPGGFRMNTEAFF
>-|-|TRBV4-1|TRBJ1-3
TGCGCCAGCAGCCTCGAGGGAGGGGCCGACGGAAACACCATATATTTT
CASSLEGGADGNTIYF
>-|-|TRBV28|TRBJ1-5
TGTGCCAGCAGTTTTCCGGTGGCGGAGCCCCAGCATTTT
CASSFPVAEPQHF
>-|-|TRBV29-1|TRBJ2-3
TGCAGCGCCGACCCACAGGGTTCTGGAGATACGCAGTATTTT
CSADPQGSGDTQYF
>-|-|TRBV20-1|TRBJ1-2
TGCAGTGCCCGACAGATTTATGGCTACACCTTC
CSARQIYGYTF
>-|-|TRBV18|TRBJ2-3
TGTGCCAGCGCGACTACCCGCACAGATACGCAGTATTTT
CASATTRTDTQYF
>-|-|TRBV12-3/TRBV12-4|TRBJ2-5
TGTGCCAGCAGTTCGACAGGTCAGGGGACCCAGTACTTC
CASSSTGQGTQYF
>-|TRBD1|TRBV30|TRBJ1-6
TGTGCCTGGAGTGTACGGGACAGCGATTCACCCCTCCACTTT
CAWSVRDSDSPLHF
>-|-|TRBV7-9|TRBJ1-2
TGTGCCAGCAGCGTCACAGGGCCGGCTGGCTACACCTTC
CASSVTGPAGYTF
>-|TRBD2|TRBV7-2|TRBJ2-3
TGTGCCAGCAGCTACACCGGGACTAGCGCAGATACGCAGTATTTT
CASSYTGTSADTQYF
>once|-|TRBV30|TRBJ1-5
TGTGCCTGGAGCCCAAAGCCCGGGGTAACTCAGCCCCAGCATTTT
CAWSPKPGVTQPQHF
>-|TRBD1|TRBV4-2|TRBJ1-3
TGTGCCAGCAGCCAAGTGGTACGGGACAGAACTTCTTCTGGAAACACCATATATTTT
CASSQVVRDRTSSGNTIYF
>few|TRBD1|TRBV7-9|TRBJ1-6
TGTGCCAGCAGCTCCCCGGGACAGGGGTATAATTCACCCCTCCACTTT
CASSSPGQGYNSPLHF
>-|TRBD1|TRBV3-1/TRBV3-2|TRBJ1-2
TGTGCCAGCAGCCAAGACATGCAGGGGGCTAGTGGCTACACCTTC
CASSQDMQGASGYTF
>-|TRBD1|TRBV2|TRBJ1-5
TGTGCCAGCAGTGAACCTTTCATAGACAGGGGGTTCGATCAGCCCCAGCATTTT
CASSEPFIDRGFDQPQHF
>-|-|TRBV2|TRBJ1-4
TGTGCCAGCAGTGGGGGGCAGCTGGAAAAACTGTTTTTT
CASSGGQLEKLFF
>-|-|TRBV6-5|TRBJ2-2
TGTGCCAGCGGGAGAGGAGGAGGGGAAACCGGGGAGCTGTTTTTT
CASGRGGGETGELFF
>-|-|TRBV5-1|TRBJ2-7
TGCGCCAGCAGCATCGATACGGGCTACGAGCAGTACTTC
CASSIDTGYEQYF
>-|-|TRBV5-4|TRBJ1-2
TGTGCCAGCAGCTTAAAACAGGGCGAATATGGCTACACCTTC
CASSLKQGEYGYTF
>-|-|TRBV5-1|TRBJ1-5
TGCGCCAGCAGCCCCACAGGAGTCAATCAGCCCCAGCATTTT
CASSPTGVNQPQHF
>-|TRBD1|TRBV11-2|TRBJ1-1
TGTGCCAGCAGCTTTGAGGGGGACAGAGAAGCTTTCTTT
CASSFEGDREAFF
>once|-|TRBV2|TRBJ1-1
TGTGCCAGCAGGGTCGGACAGTCGAACACTGAAGCTTTCTTT
CASRVGQSNTEAFF
>-|-|TRBV5-1|TRBJ1-2
TGCGCCAGCAGCCTGTTGGGAGACTATGGCTACACCTTC
CASSLLGDYGYTF
>-|TRBD2|TRBV28|TRBJ2-1
TGTGCCAGCAGTCCCGTCACTAGCGACTACAATGAGCAGTTCTTC
CASSPVTSDYNEQFF
>once|-|TRBV5-1|TRBJ2-7
TGCGCCAGCAGCCCAGGCCCCATTGGCAGTAGTGTCTACGAGCAGTACTTC
CASSPGPIGSSVYEQYF
>-|-|TRBV11-2|TRBJ1-3
TGTGCCAGCAGCTCAACGGCGGGGGGAAACACCATATATTTT
CASSSTAGGNTIYF
>-|-|TRBV15|TRBJ1-5
TGTGCCACCAGCAGAGGACAGCCGGATAGCAATCAGCCCCAGCATTTT
CATSRGQPDSNQPQHF
>-|-|TRBV7-9|TRBJ1-2
TGTGCCAGCGGGGTCAGGACAGAACATGCTGGTGGCTACACCTTC
CASGVRTEHAGGYTF
>-|-|TRBV7-9|TRBJ1-2
TGTGCCAGCAGCCGCGACGGCGGGGATGGCTACACCTTC
CASSRDGGDGYTF
>-|-|TRBV3-1/TRBV3-2|TRBJ1-2
TGTGCCAGCAGCCCCAGGGCCAGCTATGGCTACACCTTC
CASSPRASYGYTF
>-|TRBD1|TRBV7-9|TRBJ1-1
TGTGCCAGCAGCCGCGGACAGGCCACAGGGACTGAAGCTTTCTTT
CASSRGQATGTEAFF
>-|-|TRBV30|TRBJ1-4
TGTGCCTGGAGTTTCGGCGTCAGGCCCGAAAAACTGTTTTTT
CAWSFGVRPEKLFF